The subject of this entry is one T cell receptor beta chain. This clone has only one observation. What this receptor recognizes is not known. It has no much larger one-base neighbor in the sample; base qualities were not kept. The CDR3 runs 15 residues from the cysteine to the phenylalanine. Left in the record is the CDR3 DNA by itself, 45 bases read in frame from the first base. The germline V gene (reference sequence) specifies SGHNT as CDR1 and YYREEE as CDR2. Trimming leaves V shorter by 2 bases and J shorter by 8 bases, with the junction holding 10 bases beyond the gene matches. The sample is drawn from a study of cytomegalovirus exposure and HLA in healthy donors (dated by TCRdb to about 2017). For context, the study as a whole: In an earlier analysis of approximately 640 of the donors, 276 Gb of sequence data and 117 million unique TCR beta sequences from about 190 million T cells were reported. The study aimed to test whether cataloging public T cell receptors could reveal signatures of past pathogen exposure. Every repertoire in the discovery cohort had been generated on one and the same sequencing platform. To predict cytomegalovirus infection status, the study brought together high-throughput TCR immunosequencing, statistical association of individual TCRs with disease status, and machine learning. The number of typed donors differed by locus: about 620-630 for A, B, C, DRB1 and DQB1; approximately 520 for DQA1; roughly 600 for DPA1; and around 450 for DPB1. Among 398 genotyped donors of the cohort, an average of around 240,000 unique TCR beta nucleotide sequences were sequenced per donor, 15% to 20% of them non-productive. In a later analysis, previously published TCR beta repertoires from 500 to 750 donors were re-analyzed and high-resolution HLA genotyping was added so that TCR occurrence patterns could be studied. Class I and class II HLA loci were covered by the typing at four-digit resolution. Besides the first cohort of approximately 710 subjects, a separate validation cohort made up of some 110 different subjects was used. A later genetic analysis used genome-wide SNP genotypes for about 55% of the 666 donors, treating that subset as a discovery cohort. An earlier analysis of 500 to 650 of the donors applied high-throughput TCR beta sequencing to assess whether each TCR beta V gene segment acted as functional or pseudogenic. Rather than drawing on any new phenotypic data, the later analysis identified candidate immune exposures from TCR beta sequences and the way those sequences occurred across donors. Alongside the repertoire data, information on donor age, sex, ethnicity and CMV serostatus was compiled. The genetic ancestry cluster associated with self-reported Caucasian donors included over 80% of the roughly 400 genotyped donors. The T cell repertoires of 666 subjects were profiled by immunosequencing and related to cytomegalovirus serostatus. Roughly 300 gigabases of sequencing data and roughly 80 million unique TCR sequences made up an early release that covered 500 to 700 HLA-typed donors. Roughly 5 DR-DQ haplotypes were handled as single units for association and clustering, since linkage in the cohort was strong.

In total, fewer than 750 healthy bone marrow donors made up the cohort. All cohort members were sampled while nominally healthy, although unrecorded immune exposures were likely present. The donor was CMV seropositive and was included in the group of approximately 310 seropositive cohort members. A peripheral blood sample was provided by each donor, and peripheral blood mononuclear cells were used for TCR beta sequencing. Genomic DNA extraction from the blood cell samples was performed with the Qiagen DNeasy Blood Extraction Kit. General study outcomes and caveats: Strong co-occurrence of HLA alleles, especially DR and DQ, made assigning TCR associations to individual alleles difficult. Roughly uniform sequencing depth across donors was assumed in presence/absence analyses, although this assumption may not hold. Several of the top co-occurrence clusters appeared to be linked to parvovirus B19, influenza, CMV and Epstein-Barr virus, according to a later analysis. Broadly in line with IMGT annotations, most TCR beta V segments showed up in productive rearrangements about 87% or about 30% of the time in an earlier analysis of approximately 600 of the donors. While some public TCRs were present in many individuals, most TCR sequences turned up only very rarely across donors. In a later analysis, TCR association rates were found to vary across HLA loci, with the most associated TCRs seen for DRB1 alleles and the fewest for HLA-C alleles. For the cohort, immune exposure information was limited to CMV serostatus. At a false discovery rate of 0.05, a later analysis linked about 16,000 TCR beta sequences to specific HLA alleles. Compared with equally common non-associated chains, HLA-associated TCR beta chains in a later analysis were more clonally expanded and had lower generation probabilities. In both the original and validation cohorts, the classifier was reported to diagnose cytomegalovirus status with high specificity and sensitivity. The 87-base-pair reads could not distinguish some IMGT-functional V segments, including TRBV6-2 and TRBV6-3, so those segments were excluded. A group of highly shared sequence variants was considered likely to be a technical artifact of the sequencing pipeline. The authors suggested that the approach could potentially be extended to other disease states and immunological phenotypes. Most CMV-associated TCR beta chains appeared to be HLA-restricted in a later analysis, and the HLA associations seemed to be driven largely by CMV exposure. An association between a missense DCLRE1C variant and V-gene and J-gene trimming of TCR beta chains was found in a later genetic analysis and replicated in an independent cohort. A total of some 180 TCR beta chains were listed by the study as associated with cytomegalovirus. Because counts were too low, around 18 rarely observed V segments, including chromosome 9 orphons, were left out of the earlier analysis of approximately 580 of the donors. A further reported finding was that TCR beta sequences accurately predicted the HLA-A and HLA-B alleles for most subjects in the first cohort. According to a later genetic analysis, donors in an Asian-associated ancestry cluster had fewer N-insertions in productive TCRs than the approximately 690-donor mean. Linkage disequilibrium might explain the correlated functional status among segregating V segments, but an unknown experimental factor could not be excluded. In this cohort, only TCR beta chains were sequenced, and detectable features were limited by the absence of alpha or paired-chain data. HLA typing was unavailable for some donors at each locus, so association tests used only the typed subset. In vitro tests confirmed that a few of the cytomegalovirus-associated TCR beta chains recognize cytomegalovirus antigens.

The library relied on the immunoSEQ multiplex PCR assay. The multiplex PCR relied on a mix of 60 forward primers for TCR Vbeta segments and 13 reverse primers for TCR Jbeta segments. Amplification of the CDR3 region of rearranged TCR beta genes was performed with a multiplex PCR assay on genomic DNA. Amplified TCR beta libraries were sequenced as 87-base-pair reads on the Illumina HiSeq System. As for the original processing: In a later analysis, 77 million or so unique TCR beta chains were counted across the roughly 700 repertoires, and roughly 10 million of these chains were shared by at least two donors. To remove PCR and sequencing errors, raw reads were error-corrected and collapsed into unique sequences using a nearest-neighbor algorithm that merged closely related sequences. CDR3 sequences were aligned to IMGT reference sequences to assign V, D and J gene segments. For a sequence to be retained, a match of at least six nucleotides was required to both a V gene segment and a J gene segment. Rearrangements were called productive when the CDR3 lacked stop codons and stayed in frame with V and J; all others were non-productive. Following IMGT convention, CDR3 was defined as the stretch from the second conserved V-encoded cysteine to the conserved J-encoded phenylalanine. The earlier analysis of some 540 of the donors excluded any sequence lacking an unambiguous match to a single V gene segment. In an earlier analysis of 587 of the donors, a V segment was called functional when productive rearrangements were above 56.7%, and segregating when the standard deviation between donors exceeded 5%. A statistical classification framework was developed to diagnose cytomegalovirus status using the catalog of TCR beta chain sequences. V and J gene assignment, in a later analysis, came from comparing TCR nucleotide sequences with IMGT/GENE-DB human TR gene sequences. In a later analysis, CDR3 sequences and most-parsimonious VDJ recombination scenarios were assigned using the TCRdist pipeline. In a later analysis, every TCR beta chain was defined by the combination of its CDR3 amino acid sequence and its V-gene family, and reads without a unique V-gene family were dropped. A later analysis removed over 500 highly shared, low-generation-probability nucleotide sequences to deal with suspected cross-contamination and a sequencing artifact. In a later analysis, a clonal expansion index was calculated for each public chain from normalized within-repertoire ranks of inferred template counts. In a later analysis, generation probabilities were computed using a VDJ recombination model fitted to out-of-frame rearrangements, and the results were checked against IGoR. In a later analysis, hypergeometric tests were used to score TCR-TCR, TCR-HLA and TCR-CMV co-occurrence, with a repertoire-size bias correction applied to TCR pairs. In a later analysis, false discovery rates were estimated by permuting HLA or CMV assignments 20 times. In a later analysis, co-occurring TCRs were grouped with DBSCAN, and TCRdist sequence similarity was added when clustering was performed within HLA-allele-positive subsets. For co-occurrence clustering, repertoires with fewer than 30,000 or more than 120,000 public chains were excluded, along with five or six repertoires with anomalous nucleotide sharing. Imported from immuneACCESS, the table was reduced by TCRdb to in-frame sequences with V and J called. These copies leave out some clones; in studies compared against another copy, an unresolved V gene accounts for under half, and the cause of the remainder is not known. V and J calls and clone size come straight from that table; D and trimming were deduced from the DNA. This sample lists about 240,000 clones; 80% to 85% were detected once. The ten largest account for almost 8% of the sample.

The TCR originated in a woman in her sixties or seventies in good health and CMV-seropositive. The material sequenced was PBMCs. Recombination linked TRBV5-4 to TRBJ2-1, and TRBD2 aligns with 7 junction nucleotides. The sequenced DNA: TGTGCCAGCAGCTTATGGCTAGCGGAGCGAGATGAGCAGTTCTTC. Protein translation: CASSLWLAERDEQFF. Reference TRBV5-4 and TRBJ2-1 genes cover what lies past the CDR3, so the full variable domain is ETGVTQSPTHLIKTRGQQVTLRCSSQSGHNTVSWYQQALGQGPQFIFQYYREEENGRGNFPPRFSGLQFPNYSSELNVNALELDDSALYLCASSLWLAERDEQFFGPGTRLTVL.